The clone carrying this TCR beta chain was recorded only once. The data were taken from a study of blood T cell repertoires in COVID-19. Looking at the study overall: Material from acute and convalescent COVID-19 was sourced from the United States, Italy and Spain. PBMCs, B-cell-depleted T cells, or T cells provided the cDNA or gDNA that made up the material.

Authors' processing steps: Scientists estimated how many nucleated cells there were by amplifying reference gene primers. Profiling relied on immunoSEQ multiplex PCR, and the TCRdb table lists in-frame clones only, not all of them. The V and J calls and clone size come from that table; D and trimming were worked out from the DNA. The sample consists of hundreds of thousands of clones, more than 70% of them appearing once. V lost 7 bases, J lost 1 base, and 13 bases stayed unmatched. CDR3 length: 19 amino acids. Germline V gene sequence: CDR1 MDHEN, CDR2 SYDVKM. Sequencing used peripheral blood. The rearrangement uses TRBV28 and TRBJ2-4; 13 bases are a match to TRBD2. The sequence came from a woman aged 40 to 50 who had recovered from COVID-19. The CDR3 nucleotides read TGTGCCAGCACCTTGGGACTAGCGGGGAATAAGGGGGCCAAAAACATTCAGTACTTC. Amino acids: CASTLGLAGNKGAKNIQYF.